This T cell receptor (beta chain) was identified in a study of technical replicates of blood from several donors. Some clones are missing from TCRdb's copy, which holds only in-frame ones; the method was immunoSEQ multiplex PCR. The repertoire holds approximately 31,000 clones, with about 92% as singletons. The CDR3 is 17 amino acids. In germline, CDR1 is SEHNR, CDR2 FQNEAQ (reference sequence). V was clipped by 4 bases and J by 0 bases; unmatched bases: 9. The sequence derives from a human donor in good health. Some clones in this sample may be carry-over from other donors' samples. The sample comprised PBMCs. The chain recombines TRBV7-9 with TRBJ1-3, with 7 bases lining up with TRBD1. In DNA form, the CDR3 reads TGTGCCAGCAGCTCATTCCCCGGGACAGTCTCTGGAAACACCATATATTTT. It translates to CASSSFPGTVSGNTIYF.